These T cell receptor beta chains were read from a single sample in a study of T cells expressing NK-cell markers. For each CDR3 protein, TCRdb gives one entry from its re-call of the 5' RACE reads, without DNA. Its clone listing holds approximately 150,000 distinct CDR3 sequences. The sequencing sample was made of blood T cells: a sorted CD56 or NKG2C T cell subset, CD4+ or CD8+ T cells, or bulk PBMC T cells (not recorded which). The receptors shown here come from a man younger than 35 in good health. CDR3s include the opening cysteine and the closing phenylalanine or tryptophan.

J	V	CDR3
TRBJ1-1	TRBV6-1	CASGPRALNTEAFF
TRBJ2-2	TRBV19	CASSKGRDGGELFF
TRBJ2-3	TRBV3-1	CASSQDEVTYLDADTQYF
TRBJ2-3	TRBV7-6	CASSLELAGGDTQYF
TRBJ2-7	TRBV10-3	CAISEMEQGVYEQYF
TRBJ2-7	TRBV28	CASAFGLGSYEQYF
TRBJ2-3	TRBV24-1	CATSDAKGTQYF
TRBJ2-5	TRBV7-9	CASSFLAGPQETQYF
TRBJ2-7	TRBV27	CASSLGGSGNQYF
TRBJ2-5	TRBV4-3	CASSQKMGTQYF
TRBJ2-7	TRBV6-5	CASSYGGGENYEQYF
TRBJ2-1	TRBV12-3/TRBV12-4	CASSLGSIDNEQFF
TRBJ2-3	TRBV24-1	CATSGLAGNSTDTQYF
TRBJ2-7	TRBV12-3/TRBV12-4	CASSWAAFGGIRGEQYF
TRBJ2-5	TRBV4-2	CASSQMVRETQYF
TRBJ2-3	TRBV12-3/TRBV12-4	CASSSHPGLQITDTQYF
TRBJ2-5	TRBV29-1	CSVEDLGGEETQYF
TRBJ2-7	TRBV27	CASSFRGMEPYEQYF
TRBJ1-2	TRBV30	CAWSVSGAGYGYTF
TRBJ2-7	TRBV29-1	CSATSSGYEQYF
TRBJ2-1	TRBV6-1	CASSEWIAGVSDEQFF
TRBJ2-7	TRBV7-8	CASSSTTSGRLNEQYF
TRBJ1-5	TRBV2	CASGPISGSNQPQHF
TRBJ2-3	TRBV27	CASSFGGLPRTDTQYF
TRBJ2-1	TRBV20-1	CSARDSSREGAFF
TRBJ2-2	TRBV9	CASSDNQGELFF
TRBJ2-2	TRBV15	CATTMGGAGELFF
TRBJ2-3	TRBV21-1	CASSKYIPTPRTSTDTQYF
TRBJ1-5	TRBV7-8	CASSLSYGNQPQHF
TRBJ2-1	TRBV7-6	CASSLEESEQFF
TRBJ1-5	TRBV6-5	CASTPTEQVSNQPQHF
TRBJ2-1	TRBV20-1	CSARSGSHNEQFF
TRBJ2-7	TRBV12-3/TRBV12-4	CASSFSAGRTYEQYF
TRBJ2-7	TRBV7-2	CASSPTGGAYEQYF
TRBJ2-3	TRBV3-1	CASSHGGTDTQYF